These 8 T cell receptor beta chains came from one sample sequenced in a study of identical twins (dated by TCRdb to about 2016). Receptors were amplified or captured by 5' RACE. Sequenced using an Illumina HiSeq 2000. The public sequencing data were trimmed at Q25 with fastp and processed into clonotypes with MiXCR by TCRdb, which kept only in-frame beta chains. Entries that share a CDR3 protein sequence are merged under the most common genes and DNA. The sample yields some 1,700,000 distinct CDR3 sequences; 32% were counted once. The top ten clonotypes cover around 0.3% of the sample. The sequenced material came from cord blood. Receptor source: a newborn girl in good health.

V and J are TRBV2 and TRBJ2-1, with 8 bases aligning to TRBD2. V trimming: 1 base; J trimming: 15 bases; junction bases outside the gene matches: 8. The germline V gene has CDR1 SNHLY and CDR2 FYNNEI. The CDR3 is 13 residues long. The CDR3 DNA follows: TGTGCCAGCAGTGAAGGGGGGCGGGAGGTTCTGTTCTTC. It specifies CASSEGGREVLFF.

This chain joins TRBV20-1 and TRBJ2-3; perhaps TRBD1 as D (5 bases). This CDR3 is 16 amino acids long. Per germline, CDR1 DFQATT and CDR2 SNEGSKA (reference sequence). The V end lost 1 base, the J end lost 0 bases, and 14 bases lay between the germline ends. The CDR3: CSARGGWISSTDTQYF. The CDR3 DNA reads TGCAGTGCTAGAGGGGGCTGGATCTCTAGCACAGATACGCAGTATTTT.

The chain carries TRBV9 and TRBJ2-2; TRBD1 or TRBD2 may be the D gene (5 bases each). V was pared by 0 bases and J by 4 bases, with 13 bases between. This CDR3 is 16 amino acids long. CDR1 and CDR2 (germline): SGDLS, YYNGEE. CDR3 DNA: TGTGCCAGCAGCGTAGCTGGGGCTAGCAGCACCGGGGAGCTGTTTTTT. It codes for CASSVAGASSTGELFF. Drawing the rest from reference TRBV9 and TRBJ2-2, the complete variable domain is DSGVTQTPKHLITATGQRVTLRCSPRSGDLSVYWYQQSLDQGLQFLIQYYNGEERAKGNILERFSAQQFPDLHSELNLSSLELGDSALYFCASSVAGASSTGELFFGEGSRLTVL.

The chain carries TRBV19 and TRBJ2-7, with D unresolved. This CDR3 comprises 13 residues. The germline V gene encodes CDR1 LNHDA and CDR2 SQIVND (reference sequence). Between the trimmed V and J ends, which lost 3 bases and 0 bases, there was a span of 6 bases. This CDR3 reads CASSIKISYEQYF. CDR3 nucleotides: TGTGCCAGTAGTATTAAGATCTCCTACGAGCAGTACTTC.

J is TRBJ1-1 and V is TRBV3-1; tentative D call: TRBD1 (5 bases). The CDR3 runs to 13 residues. Germline values: CDR1 LGHDT, CDR2 YNNKEL (reference sequence). V was shortened by 2 bases and J by 10 bases, with 14 bases between the two germline ends. The CDR3 here is CASSQSRFGGAFF. In DNA form, the CDR3 reads TGTGCCAGCAGCCAATCCCGATTCGGGGGAGCTTTCTTT.

This clonotype was observed a handful of times. V and J are TRBV28 and TRBJ2-3; tentatively, D is TRBD2 (6 bases). Per germline, CDR1 MDHEN and CDR2 SYDVKM. V was trimmed by 4 bases and J by 3 bases, leaving 17 bases between them. This CDR3 spans 16 amino acids. The chain's CDR3 is CASSWGDHGGTDTQYF. The CDR3 coding sequence is TGTGCCAGCAGTTGGGGGGACCATGGCGGGACAGATACGCAGTATTTT.

This clonotype was detected only a few times. This chain links TRBV11-2 with TRBJ1-6; tentative D call: TRBD1 (6 bases). Trimming removed 3 bases at V and 7 bases at J, with 31 bases between. Germline V lookup: CDR1 SGHAT, CDR2 FQNNGV. The CDR3 loop spans 21 amino acids. CDR3 nucleotides: TGTGCCAGCAGCTTTATTTTCAGGGGCGCGTCTTTTGGGGACACCAATTCACCCCTCCACTTT. The encoded protein is CASSFIFRGASFGDTNSPLHF.

The rearrangement links TRBV20-1 to TRBJ2-1; TRBD1 agrees at 10 bases. Unmatched junction bases numbered 7, after V lost 5 bases and J lost 6 bases. The germline CDR1 and CDR2 sequences are DFQATT and SNEGSKA (reference sequence). This CDR3 contains 14 residues. This chain's CDR3 is CSADGQGGGNEQFF. Written as DNA, the CDR3 is TGCAGTGCTGACGGACAGGGGGGGGGCAATGAGCAGTTCTTC.